This T cell receptor (beta chain) was obtained from a study of CD8 T cells in ankylosing spondylitis. Germline V gives CDR1 MGHRA, CDR2 YSYEKL. Trimming stripped 3 bases from V and 0 bases from J, with 15 bases between. This CDR3 contains 17 residues. Each CDR3 protein gets one entry after TCRdb re-called the 5' RACE reads with MiXCR. The table has around 150,000 distinct CDR3 sequences, around two fifths seen once. This clonotype was detected once. The TCR sequence derives from a male donor with ankylosing spondylitis. The sequencing input was synovial fluid, either unsorted or a sorted T cell fraction (not recorded which). This chain uses TRBV4-1 with TRBJ2-1; D is undetermined. CDR3 DNA: TGCGCCAGCAGCCAGATACACCTTACAAACTCCTACAATGAGCAGTTCTTC. It yields the protein CASSQIHLTNSYNEQFF.